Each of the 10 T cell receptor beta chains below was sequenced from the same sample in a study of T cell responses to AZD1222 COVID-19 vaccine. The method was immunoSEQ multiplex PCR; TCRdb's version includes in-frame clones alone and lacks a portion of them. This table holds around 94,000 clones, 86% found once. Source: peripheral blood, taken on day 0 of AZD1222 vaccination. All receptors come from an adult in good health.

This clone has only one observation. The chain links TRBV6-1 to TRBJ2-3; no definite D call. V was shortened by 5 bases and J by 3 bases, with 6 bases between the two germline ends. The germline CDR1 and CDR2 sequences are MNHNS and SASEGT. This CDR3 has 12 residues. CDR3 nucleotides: TGTGCCAGCAGTTATGGAACAGATACGCAGTATTTT. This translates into CASSYGTDTQYF.

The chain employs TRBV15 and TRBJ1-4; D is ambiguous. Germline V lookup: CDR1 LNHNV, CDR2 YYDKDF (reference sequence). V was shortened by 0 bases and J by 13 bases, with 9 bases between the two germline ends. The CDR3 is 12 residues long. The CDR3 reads CATSRDFARLFF. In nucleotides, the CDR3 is TGTGCCACCAGCAGAGATTTCGCGAGACTGTTTTTT.

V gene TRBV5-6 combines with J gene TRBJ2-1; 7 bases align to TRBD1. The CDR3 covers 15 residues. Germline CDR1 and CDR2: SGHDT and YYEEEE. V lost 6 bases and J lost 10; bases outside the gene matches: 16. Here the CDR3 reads CASTARNRGAREQFF. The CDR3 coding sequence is TGTGCCAGCACCGCTCGTAACAGGGGTGCAAGAGAGCAGTTCTTC.

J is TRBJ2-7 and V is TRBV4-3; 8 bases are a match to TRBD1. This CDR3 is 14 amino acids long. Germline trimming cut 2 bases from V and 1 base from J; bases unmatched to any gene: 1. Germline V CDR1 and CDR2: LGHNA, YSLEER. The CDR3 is CASSQRTGSYEQYF. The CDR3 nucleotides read TGCGCCAGCAGCCAAAGGACAGGGTCCTACGAGCAGTACTTC.

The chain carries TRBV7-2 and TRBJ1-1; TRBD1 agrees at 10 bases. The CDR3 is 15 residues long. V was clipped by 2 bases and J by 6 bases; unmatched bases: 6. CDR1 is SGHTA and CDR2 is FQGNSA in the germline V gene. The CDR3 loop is CASSLRDRGLSEAFF. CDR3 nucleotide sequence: TGTGCCAGCAGCTTAAGAGACAGGGGGCTTTCTGAAGCTTTCTTT.

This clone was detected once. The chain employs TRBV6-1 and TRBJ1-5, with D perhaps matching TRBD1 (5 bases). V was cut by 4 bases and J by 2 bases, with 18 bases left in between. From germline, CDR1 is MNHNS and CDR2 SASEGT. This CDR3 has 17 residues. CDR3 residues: CASSGPIRKGGNQPQHF. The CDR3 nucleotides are TGTGCCAGCAGTGGCCCGATAAGGAAAGGGGGCAATCAGCCCCAGCATTTT.

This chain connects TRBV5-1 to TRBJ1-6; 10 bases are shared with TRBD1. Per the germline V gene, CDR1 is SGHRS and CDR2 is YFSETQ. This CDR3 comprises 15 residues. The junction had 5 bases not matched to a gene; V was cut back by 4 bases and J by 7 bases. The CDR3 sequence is CASSRDRGQNSPLHF. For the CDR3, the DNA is TGCGCCAGCAGCCGCGACAGGGGGCAGAATTCACCCCTCCACTTT.

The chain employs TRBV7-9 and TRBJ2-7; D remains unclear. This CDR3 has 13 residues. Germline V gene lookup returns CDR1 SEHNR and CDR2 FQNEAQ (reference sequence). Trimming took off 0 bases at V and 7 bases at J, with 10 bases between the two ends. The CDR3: CASSLAPPREQYF. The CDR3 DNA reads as TGTGCCAGCAGCTTAGCGCCCCCTCGTGAGCAGTACTTC.

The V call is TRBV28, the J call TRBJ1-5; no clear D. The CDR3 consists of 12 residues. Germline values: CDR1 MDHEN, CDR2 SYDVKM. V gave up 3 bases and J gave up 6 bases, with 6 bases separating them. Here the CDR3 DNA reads TGTGCCAGCAGTTTCCTAACTCAGCCCCAGCATTTT. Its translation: CASSFLTQPQHF. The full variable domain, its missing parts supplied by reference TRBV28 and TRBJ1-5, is DVKVTQSSRYLVKRTGEKVFLECVQDMDHENMFWYRQDPGLGLRLIYFSYDVKMKEKGDIPEGYSVSREKKERFSLILESASTNQTSMYLCASSFLTQPQHFGDGTRLSIL.

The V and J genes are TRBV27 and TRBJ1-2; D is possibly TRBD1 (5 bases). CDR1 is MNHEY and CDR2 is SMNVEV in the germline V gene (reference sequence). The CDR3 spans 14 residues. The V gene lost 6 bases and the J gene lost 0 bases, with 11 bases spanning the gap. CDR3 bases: TGTGCCAGCAGACCGACAGTAGCTAACTATGGCTACACCTTC. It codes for CASRPTVANYGYTF.